These 24 T cell receptor beta chains were all obtained from the same sample, sequenced in a study of blood T cell repertoires in COVID-19. TCRdb's copy holds only in-frame clones and misses some; the assay was immunoSEQ multiplex PCR. Counted here are some 120,000 clones, about 88% occurring once; the ten biggest clones make up approximately 1%. Sequencing was carried out using peripheral blood. These receptors all stem from an elderly woman with acute or convalescent COVID-19.

This sequence joins TRBV9 and TRBJ2-2; tentative D call: TRBD2 (5 bases). In germline, CDR1 is SGDLS, CDR2 YYNGEE. This CDR3 comprises 17 residues. V lost 3 bases, J lost 3 bases, and 18 bases lay in between. CDR3 sequence reads: CASSAPTGNADTGELFF. The CDR3 DNA reads TGTGCCAGCAGCGCACCCACCGGGAACGCTGACACCGGGGAGCTGTTTTTT.

J is TRBJ2-7 and V is TRBV7-9, with TRBD2 matching over 13 bases. Losses at the gene ends were 5 bases for V and 2 bases for J; bases not matched to a gene: 6. Per germline, CDR1 SEHNR and CDR2 FQNEAQ (reference sequence). This CDR3 has 16 residues. The CDR3 loop is CASSQWTSGRAYEQYF. The CDR3 DNA reads as TGTGCCAGCAGCCAGTGGACTAGCGGGAGAGCCTACGAGCAGTACTTC.

The V gene is TRBV6-5, the J gene TRBJ1-2, with D unresolved. The CDR3 totals 12 residues. Germline V gene data show CDR1 as MNHEY and CDR2 as SVGAGI. Trimming pared 6 bases from V and 4 bases from J, leaving 9 bases between. The DNA for the CDR3 is TGTGCCAGCAGACGAGGTACCTATGGCTACACCTTC. Translated: CASRRGTYGYTF.

V is TRBV5-4 and J is TRBJ2-7; D not resolved. Germline V gene lookup returns CDR1 SGHNT and CDR2 YYREEE (reference sequence). The CDR3 totals 14 residues. Trimming stripped 4 bases from V and 6 bases from J, with 17 bases between. For the CDR3, the DNA is TGTGCCAGCAGCACCCAAAAGGCGGAAGGCGAGCAGTACTTC. Encoded protein: CASSTQKAEGEQYF.

As concerns this clone: A junction end diverges from the germline sequence, so it may reflect a read error. V gene TRBV3-1 (or the pseudogene TRBV3-2) combines with J gene TRBJ1-1; tentatively, D is TRBD1 (6 bases). The CDR3 extends over 13 amino acids. Per germline, CDR1 LGHDT and CDR2 YNNKEL (reference sequence). The CDR3 bases are TGTGCCAGCGGGTCCTCTTCTTTGGACAGTACGTACTTT. Protein: CASGSSSLDSTYF.

The V call is TRBV10-3, the J call TRBJ2-7, with 9 bases aligning to TRBD1. The CDR3 has 19 residues. J gave up 1 base and V 6 bases, and 19 bases lay outside the gene matches. Germline V CDR1 and CDR2: ENHRY, SYGVKD. CDR3 nucleotide sequence: TGTGCCATCAGGAGGGGGGACAGGGCAAATTCCATCACTTCCTACGAGCAGTACTTC. Its translation: CAIRRGDRANSITSYEQYF.

The V and J genes are TRBV18 and TRBJ1-1; 7 nucleotides match TRBD1. The CDR3 contains 15 residues. V was pared by 1 base and J by 8 bases, with 10 bases of the junction left unmatched. CDR1 is KGHSH, CDR2 LQKENI, per germline. The DNA for the CDR3 is TGTGCCAGCTCACCACGACAGGGCCCACGGGTAGAAGCTTTCTTT. Protein product: CASSPRQGPRVEAFF.

This chain links TRBV19 with TRBJ2-4; TRBD1 matches at 9 bases. After removal of 3 bases from V and 6 bases from J, the junction contained 6 bases not matched to a gene. CDR3 length: 15 residues. The germline V gene encodes CDR1 LNHDA and CDR2 SQIVND (reference sequence). CDR3 sequence reads: CASSIGQTGGNIQYF. CDR3 in DNA: TGTGCCAGTAGTATCGGGCAGACAGGGGGAAACATTCAGTACTTC.

CDR3 amino acids: CASSLEMSGGAHEQYF. The CDR3 nucleotides read TGTGCCAGCAGCTTAGAAATGAGCGGGGGGGCTCACGAGCAGTACTTC. The chain couples TRBV11-2 to TRBJ2-7; 10 positions match TRBD2. V was clipped by 0 bases and J by 5 bases; unmatched bases: 7. The CDR3 is 16 amino acids. Germline V gives CDR1 SGHAT, CDR2 FQNNGV. Full variable domain (missing parts from reference TRBV11-2 and TRBJ2-7): EAGVAQSPRYKIIEKRQSVAFWCNPISGHATLYWYQQILGQGPKLLIQFQNNGVVDDSQLPKDRFSAERLKGVDSTLKIQPAKLEDSAVYLCASSLEMSGGAHEQYFGPGTRLTVT.

The chain employs TRBV15 and TRBJ1-5; a possible D gene is TRBD1 (5 bases). Looked up from germline, CDR1 is LNHNV and CDR2 is YYDKDF (reference sequence). This CDR3 contains 11 residues. V shed 3 bases and J shed 11 bases, with 8 bases lying between them. The CDR3 region has the DNA TGTGCCACCAGCAGCGAAGGGGCCCAGCATTTT. Translating it yields CATSSEGAQHF.

The gene calls are TRBV27 and TRBJ1-1, with 9 bases lining up with TRBD1. This CDR3 contains 14 residues. Germline V CDR1 and CDR2: MNHEY, SMNVEV (reference sequence). Losses at the gene ends were 6 bases for V and 5 bases for J; bases not matched to a gene: 7. The CDR3 coding sequence is TGTGCCAGCAGACAAGGACAGGGGAGGACTGAAGCTTTCTTT. Translating it yields CASRQGQGRTEAFF.

This clone was counted a single time. The chain employs TRBV10-1 and TRBJ2-3; a weak D match, TRBD1 (5 bases). CDR3 size: 16 residues. Germline V gives CDR1 WNHNN, CDR2 SYGVQD (reference sequence). Trimming took 0 bases from V and 3 from J, leaving 13 bases between them. The DNA of the CDR3 is TGCGCCAGCAGTGAGTCGTTGGGTGGGGCGACAGATACGCAGTATTTT. Amino acids: CASSESLGGATDTQYF.

V usage is TRBV7-3 and J usage is TRBJ2-1; D ambiguous. V was cut by 0 bases and J by 4 bases, with 7 bases left in between. Germline CDR1 and CDR2: SGHTA and FQGTGA. The CDR3 has 14 amino acids. CDR3 coding DNA: TGTGCCAGCAGCTTAACGTCGAGATACAATGAGCAGTTCTTC. This translates into CASSLTSRYNEQFF.

The CDR3 DNA reads TGCAGTGCTACCACAGGGTACGAGCAGTACTTC. Encoded protein: CSATTGYEQYF. The chain recombines TRBV20-1 with TRBJ2-7, with a possible D match to TRBD1 (6 bases). Germline loops: CDR1 DFQATT, CDR2 SNEGSKA (reference sequence). The V end lost 4 bases, the J end lost 4 bases, and 8 bases lay between the germline ends. The CDR3 loop spans 11 amino acids.

The chain joins TRBV19 to TRBJ1-2; D gene uncertain. CDR1 LNHDA and CDR2 SQIVND come from the germline V gene (reference sequence). V lost 6 bases, J lost 4 bases, and 24 bases lay in between. This CDR3 is built from 17 residues. This CDR3 reads CASSMTGVSLTFYGYTF. CDR3 DNA sequence: TGTGCCAGTAGCATGACCGGGGTCTCTTTAACTTTCTATGGCTACACCTTC.

This chain joins TRBV5-1 and TRBJ1-2; TRBD1 matches at 7 bases. V shed 4 bases and J 2 bases; nucleotides not matched to a gene: 2. The CDR3 consists of 13 residues. The germline V gene has CDR1 SGHRS and CDR2 YFSETQ. CDR3: CASSPDRNYGYTF. For the CDR3, the DNA is TGCGCCAGCAGCCCGGACAGGAACTATGGCTACACCTTC. Drawing the rest from reference TRBV5-1 and TRBJ1-2, the complete variable domain is KAGVTQTPRYLIKTRGQQVTLSCSPISGHRSVSWYQQTPGQGLQFLFEYFSETQRNKGNFPGRFSGRQFSNSRSEMNVSTLELGDSALYLCASSPDRNYGYTFGSGTRLTVV.

With respect to this clone: At the DNA level, this CDR3 is encoded by other sequences in the same sample as well. The chain links TRBV4-1 to TRBJ2-7; 7 bases are a match to TRBD1. Germline V gene sequence: CDR1 MGHRA, CDR2 YSYEKL. The CDR3 is 14 amino acids. With V trimmed by 2 bases and J by 1 base, 2 bases remained unmatched. The CDR3 region is CASSQRQGSYEQYF. Here the CDR3 DNA reads TGCGCCAGCAGCCAACGACAGGGTTCCTACGAGCAGTACTTC.

The chain couples TRBV7-6 to TRBJ1-3; the D gene is possibly TRBD1 (5 bases). This CDR3 is built from 16 residues. Germline V CDR1 and CDR2: SGHVS, FNYEAQ. With 1 base removed from V and 0 bases from J, the gap between germline ends came to 10 bases. CDR3 residues: CASSLEGSISGNTIYF. Written as DNA, the CDR3 is TGTGCCAGCAGCTTAGAGGGGTCAATCTCTGGAAACACCATATATTTT.

The chain has TRBV9 and TRBJ2-2; D gene uncertain. CDR3 length: 16 amino acids. V dropped 0 bases and J dropped 1 base, with 10 bases sitting between them. Germline V gene sequence: CDR1 SGDLS, CDR2 YYNGEE. CDR3 sequence reads: CASSVDPRLNTGELFF. CDR3 in DNA: TGTGCCAGCAGCGTAGATCCCAGGCTGAACACCGGGGAGCTGTTTTTT.

The chain combines TRBV6-6 with TRBJ1-1; D possibly corresponds to TRBD1 (6 bases). The CDR3 loop spans 15 amino acids. V gave up 0 bases and J gave up 5 bases, with 13 bases separating them. Germline CDR1 and CDR2: MNHNY and SVGAGI (reference sequence). The CDR3 DNA reads as TGTGCCAGCAGTTACTCGCGGACAGTATTAACTGAAGCTTTCTTT. It yields the protein CASSYSRTVLTEAFF.

The rearrangement links TRBV4-2 to TRBJ1-6; perhaps TRBD1 as D (5 bases). CDR3 length equals 15 residues. V was clipped by 4 bases and J by 8 bases, with 15 bases between them. Germline-derived CDR1 and CDR2 are LGHNA and YNFKEQ. The CDR3 DNA sequence: TGTGCCAGCAGCCCCAGGTCACGGGGGGATTCACCCCTCCACTTT. This encodes CASSPRSRGDSPLHF.

This chain connects TRBV5-4 to TRBJ2-7, with 7 bases fitting TRBD1. After removal of 2 bases from V and 2 bases from J, the junction contained 7 bases not matched to a gene. The CDR3 runs 15 residues. The germline V gene encodes CDR1 SGHNT and CDR2 YYREEE (reference sequence). The CDR3 loop is CASSLRQGRAYEQYF. The CDR3 DNA is TGTGCCAGCAGCTTAAGACAGGGTCGGGCCTACGAGCAGTACTTC.

This rearrangement joins TRBV29-1 to TRBJ2-3; 7 positions agree with TRBD1. Germline loops: CDR1 SQVTM, CDR2 ANQGSEA. The CDR3 has 14 residues. Trimming at V came to 2 bases and at J to 10 bases, leaving 12 bases not matched to a gene. DNA of the CDR3: TGCAGCGTTGAATCTTGGACAGGTAATTCGGCGCAGTATTTT. Translated: CSVESWTGNSAQYF.

The chain couples TRBV5-1 to TRBJ1-1; 10 positions match TRBD1. This CDR3 comprises 16 residues. V gave up 4 bases and J gave up 4 bases; unmatched junction bases: 10. Germline V gives CDR1 SGHRS, CDR2 YFSETQ. The CDR3 nucleotides read TGCGCCAGCAGCGCTGGACAGGGGGTGGGAGGCACTGAAGCTTTCTTT. This translates into CASSAGQGVGGTEAFF.